This T cell receptor (beta chain) was sequenced for a study of beta chain features in type 1 diabetes. The authors reverse transcribed all of the isolated RNA, so sequencing captured expressed TCRB transcripts. The data were produced by immunoSEQ multiplex PCR, yet TCRdb's version contains in-frame clones alone and is incomplete. This table has over 120,000 clones, more than 9% appearing once. The single heparinised draw taken from each donor contained roughly 110 mL of blood on average. The clonotype comes from a man between 18 and 29 years old in good health. What was sequenced was naive CD4+ T cells from blood.

The CDR3 protein is CASSLAGGQETQYF. CDR3 DNA sequence: TGTGCCAGCAGCTTAGCGGGGGGCCAAGAGACCCAGTACTTC. This rearrangement joins TRBV7-3 to TRBJ2-7, with 8 nucleotides matching TRBD2. The J call is in doubt because the DNA end fits TRBJ2-5 better. This CDR3 region has 14 residues. Germline V gene lookup returns CDR1 SGHTA and CDR2 FQGTGA.